The 14 T cell receptor beta chains given below trace back to one sample, sequenced in a study of identical twins. Each CDR3 protein is one row after TCRdb ran MiXCR on the 5' RACE reads. Found here are a few hundred thousand distinct CDR3 sequences, roughly 8.7% of them singletons; the top ten hold roughly 3%. These data were also filed under a second study, of yellow fever vaccine responses in identical twins.

Source material: CD8+ T cells sorted from blood. The receptors come from a woman aged 18 to 35 in good health.

This clonotype was seen a handful of times. The chain has TRBV25-1 and TRBJ2-7; D call uncertain. The CDR3 has 18 residues. The V and J ends lost 3 bases and 0 bases respectively, with 21 bases between them. CDR1 is MGHDK and CDR2 is SYGVNS in the germline V gene. The CDR3 nucleotides are TGTGCCAGCAGTGATGTCGCGGACGACCGGTCCTCCTCCTACGAGCAGTACTTC. Protein: CASSDVADDRSSSYEQYF.

CDR3 amino acids: CASSSLEQGGYEKTQYF. DNA of the CDR3: TGTGCCAGCAGTTCTTTGGAACAGGGGGGATATGAGAAGACCCAGTACTTC. V is TRBV7-8 and J is TRBJ2-5, with TRBD1 matching 8 bases. The CDR3 covers 17 residues. Germline V gives CDR1 SGHVS, CDR2 FQNEAQ. Losses at the gene ends were 6 bases for V and 6 bases for J; bases not matched to a gene: 18.

V usage is TRBV10-3 and J usage is TRBJ1-2; no definite D call. Germline CDR1 and CDR2: ENHRY and SYGVKD. Trimming removed 1 base from V and 6 bases from J, with 9 bases in between. The CDR3 totals 13 residues. The CDR3 sequence is CAISELRGNGYTF. CDR3 in DNA: TGTGCCATCAGTGAGTTACGGGGAAATGGCTACACCTTC.

The sample holds many counts of this clonotype. The chain has TRBV7-9 and TRBJ2-7; D uncertain. The CDR3 runs to 10 residues. The V gene lost 5 bases and the J gene lost 5 bases, with 4 bases spanning the gap. Germline CDR1 and CDR2: SEHNR and FQNEAQ (reference sequence). The CDR3 reads CASSANEQYF. CDR3 DNA: TGTGCCAGCAGCGCTAACGAGCAGTACTTC.

The rearrangement uses TRBV29-1 and TRBJ1-2; 10 bases line up with TRBD1. The CDR3 has 17 amino acids. Germline V gives CDR1 SQVTM, CDR2 ANQGSEA. V was pared by 0 bases and J by 5 bases, with 12 bases of the junction left unmatched. CDR3 region: CSVEEGWGQGSFYGYTF. In nucleotides, the CDR3 is TGCAGCGTTGAAGAAGGCTGGGGACAGGGGTCGTTTTATGGCTACACCTTC.

Remarks on this clonotype: A much larger clone lies a single base off, so this may be a read error. The V gene is TRBV6-1, the J gene TRBJ1-6; a weak D match, TRBD1 (6 bases). Germline values: CDR1 MNHNS, CDR2 SASEGT. Trimming stripped 6 bases from V and 7 bases from J, with 16 bases between. The CDR3 sequence is 15 residues long. The CDR3 coding sequence is TGTGCCAGCAGCGCGCAGGGACAAGCCAATTCACCCCTCCACTTT. The encoded protein is CASSAQGQANSPLHF.

The rearrangement joins TRBV5-5 to TRBJ2-1; 9 bases align to TRBD2. The CDR3 sequence is 18 residues long. Germline V lookup: CDR1 SGHKS, CDR2 YYEKEE (reference sequence). Trimming cost V 2 bases and J 4 bases; bases outside gene matches: 13. The CDR3 loop reads CASSLVLAGNRGYNEQFF. In DNA, the CDR3 is TGTGCCAGCAGCTTAGTCCTAGCGGGAAACCGGGGTTACAATGAGCAGTTCTTC.

The genes are TRBV24-1 and TRBJ2-1; no clear D. Germline-derived CDR1 and CDR2 are KGHDR and SFDVKD. The CDR3 covers 12 residues. Trimming shortened V by 4 bases and J by 8 bases, and 8 bases separated the two germline ends. The CDR3 is CATSDLTYEQFF. The CDR3 coding sequence is TGTGCCACCAGTGACTTGACGTATGAGCAGTTCTTC.

This chain links TRBV12-3 or TRBV12-4 with TRBJ2-1; TRBD1 agrees at 8 bases. This CDR3 has 16 residues. Trimming took 6 bases from V and 5 from J; bases not matched to a gene: 12. In DNA form, the CDR3 reads TGTGCCAGCAGCGACCCCCGGGACAGGAAGGACAATGAGCAGTTCTTC. Encoded protein: CASSDPRDRKDNEQFF.

This clonotype was detected many times. CDR3 residues: CRGARTGLLFGKGYTF. CDR3 nucleotides: TGCAGGGGAGCCCGCACTGGGTTACTGTTTGGGAAGGGCTACACCTTC. The chain has TRBV29-1 and TRBJ1-2; no clear D. Germline CDR1 and CDR2: SQVTM and ANQGSEA. This CDR3 comprises 16 residues.

In this sample, this clonotype turned up many times. The V call is TRBV29-1, the J call TRBJ2-7, with 10 bases identical to TRBD1. The trim removed 3 bases at V and 2 bases at J, leaving 7 bases unmatched. Germline V CDR1 and CDR2: SQVTM, ANQGSEA. The CDR3 covers 15 residues. CDR3: CSVDLRGQGTYEQYF. CDR3 sequence (DNA): TGCAGCGTTGATCTAAGGGGACAGGGGACCTACGAGCAGTACTTC.

The table lists this clonotype with a few counts. The V and J genes are TRBV3-1 and TRBJ2-7; D gene uncertain. Trimming cost V 0 bases and J 3 bases, with 18 bases left between them. Germline lookup yields CDR1 LGHDT and CDR2 YNNKEL (reference sequence). This CDR3 has 17 amino acids. The CDR3 loop is CASSQEWKTPCHYEQYF. The CDR3 bases are TGTGCCAGCAGCCAAGAATGGAAAACTCCCTGTCACTACGAGCAGTACTTC.

This clonotype showed up just a few times. The chain employs TRBV27 and TRBJ2-6, with D unresolved. V lost 2 bases and J 2 bases, leaving 1 base between the germline ends. CDR1 is MNHEY and CDR2 is SMNVEV in the germline V gene (reference sequence). The CDR3 spans 13 residues. CDR3 residues: CASSLTGANVLTF. DNA of the CDR3: TGTGCCAGCAGTTTAACTGGGGCCAACGTCCTGACTTTC.

This clonotype was counted only a few times. This rearrangement joins TRBV7-8 to TRBJ2-1; tentatively, D is TRBD1 (5 bases). The V and J ends lost 1 base and 6 bases respectively, with 10 bases between them. Germline CDR1 and CDR2: SGHVS and FQNEAQ. This CDR3 is 14 amino acids long. CDR3 nucleotide sequence: TGTGCCAGCAGCTTAGGTAGGGGCCCCAATGAGCAGTTCTTC. Its protein is CASSLGRGPNEQFF.